The 24 T cell receptor beta chains below all came from one sample that was sequenced in a study of patients and donors after allogeneic stem cell transplantation. Using its own MiXCR run on the RT-PCR reads, TCRdb lists one record per CDR3 protein. The top ten clones hold less than 85% of a sample with tens of thousands of distinct CDR3 sequences, 37% of them seen once. Sequencing used blood, either unsorted or a sorted T cell fraction (not recorded which). Receptor source: a human donor who was either an allogeneic HSCT recipient or a stem cell or donor lymphocyte infusion donor (not recorded which). It is not recorded whose cells these are; they may come from a transplant donor.

DNA for the CDR3: TGTGCCAGCAGTACAGGAGCGGGGGACCGGACCTATGGCTACACCTTC. This translates into CASSTGAGDRTYGYTF. The chain links TRBV5-6 to TRBJ1-2; D might be TRBD1 (5 bases). The germline V gene has CDR1 SGHDT and CDR2 YYEEEE. Trimming cost V 5 bases and J 4 bases, with 21 bases left between them. The CDR3 spans 16 residues. Using reference TRBV5-6 and TRBJ1-2 for the parts outside the CDR3, the full variable domain is DAGVTQSPTHLIKTRGQQVTLRCSPKSGHDTVSWYQQALGQGPQFIFQYYEEEERQRGNFPDRFSGHQFPNYSSELNVNALLLGDSALYLCASSTGAGDRTYGYTFGSGTRLTVV.

This clonotype was detected a few times. The V call is TRBV20-1, the J call TRBJ1-5; unclear D gene. CDR3 length equals 15 residues. V lost 1 base to trimming and J lost 2 bases, with 12 bases between them. Looked up from germline, CDR1 is DFQATT and CDR2 is SNEGSKA (reference sequence). The CDR3 DNA is TGCAGTGCTAGAGTGGACGGGAGGGGCAATCAGCCCCAGCATTTT. This encodes CSARVDGRGNQPQHF.

This clonotype came up a few times. Here the CDR3 reads CASRDRTGEAFF. CDR3 nucleotides: TGTGCCAGCAGGGATAGGACAGGGGAAGCTTTCTTT. The V gene is TRBV6-2 or TRBV6-3, the J gene TRBJ1-1, with 8 bases matching TRBD1. This CDR3 region has 12 residues. CDR1 is MNHEY, CDR2 SVGEGT, per germline. V lost 6 bases, J lost 8 bases, and 5 bases stayed unmatched.

The V and J genes are TRBV5-1 and TRBJ2-7; TRBD1 agrees at 8 bases. With 4 bases clipped from V and 0 bases from J, the junction kept 0 bases outside the gene matches. The germline V gene has CDR1 SGHRS and CDR2 YFSETQ. This CDR3 has 13 amino acids. The CDR3 nucleotides read TGCGCCAGCAGCGACAGGGGCTCCTACGAGCAGTACTTC. This encodes CASSDRGSYEQYF.

The V and J genes are TRBV12-3 or TRBV12-4 and TRBJ1-5, with D unclear. V was clipped by 0 bases and J by 5 bases, with 11 bases between them. The CDR3 consists of 15 residues. CDR3 residues: CASSLARGWDQPQHF. CDR3 in DNA: TGTGCCAGCAGTTTAGCGCGGGGTTGGGATCAGCCCCAGCATTTT.

This clonotype was seen a few times. This chain links TRBV4-2 with TRBJ1-6; D ambiguous. The CDR3 loop spans 14 amino acids. The germline V and J ends were trimmed by 1 base and 14 bases, with 15 bases remaining between them. Per germline, CDR1 LGHNA and CDR2 YNFKEQ. CDR3 sequence (DNA): TGTGCCAGCAGCCAAGGACAACTGCCCTCGGCCCTCCACTTT. Its protein is CASSQGQLPSALHF.

The chain links TRBV7-6 to TRBJ2-7; D is perhaps TRBD2 (5 bases). V was pared by 1 base and J by 3 bases, with 16 bases between. CDR3 length equals 16 residues. Germline V gives CDR1 SGHVS, CDR2 FNYEAQ. The CDR3 DNA is TGTGCCAGCAGCTTAGACGATAGCGCTGGTAGCTACGAGCAGTACTTC. This gives the protein CASSLDDSAGSYEQYF. Variable domain in full (rest from reference TRBV7-6 and TRBJ2-7): GAGVSQSPRYKVTKRGQDVALRCDPISGHVSLYWYRQALGQGPEFLTYFNYEAQQDKSGLPNDRFSAERPEGSISTLTIQRTEQRDSAMYRCASSLDDSAGSYEQYFGPGTRLTVT.

This clonotype was detected once. J is TRBJ1-1 and V is TRBV7-9, with D possibly being TRBD1 (5 bases). V gave up 11 bases and J gave up 4 bases, with 17 bases separating them. Germline loops: CDR1 SEHNR, CDR2 FQNEAQ (reference sequence). The CDR3 is made up of 13 amino acids. CDR3 DNA sequence: TGTGCCCCCCGGCGGGACCCAAGCACTGAAGCTTTCTTT. Amino acids: CAPRRDPSTEAFF. The full variable domain, in which reference TRBV7-9 and TRBJ1-1 provide the parts outside the CDR3, is DTGVSQNPRHKITKRGQNVTFRCDPISEHNRLYWYRQTLGQGPEFLTYFQNEAQLEKSRLLSDRFSAERPKGSFSTLEIQRTEQGDSAMYLCAPRRDPSTEAFFGQGTRLTVV.

The rearrangement joins TRBV4-2 to TRBJ1-4; D may be TRBD1 (6 bases). The CDR3 spans 15 residues. Germline V gives CDR1 LGHNA, CDR2 YNFKEQ. Trimming took 4 bases from V and 3 from J, leaving 12 bases between them. CDR3 sequence: CASSPWRQANEKLFF. The DNA for the CDR3 is TGTGCCAGCAGCCCCTGGAGACAGGCTAATGAAAAACTGTTTTTT.

This clonotype came up many times. This chain joins TRBV4-1 and TRBJ2-1, with D possibly being TRBD1 or TRBD2 (5 bases each). V lost 4 bases, J lost 8 bases, and 18 bases lay in between. Germline lookup yields CDR1 MGHRA and CDR2 YSYEKL. The CDR3 covers 15 residues. The CDR3 is CASSRRDAGTDEQFF. The CDR3, as DNA: TGCGCCAGCAGCCGCCGGGACGCAGGGACCGATGAGCAGTTCTTC.

This clonotype was found a few times. V usage is TRBV10-3 and J usage is TRBJ1-6; no reliable D call. V lost 7 bases to trimming and J lost 9 bases, with 13 bases between them. The CDR3 is 13 residues long. The V gene's germline CDR1 is ENHRY and CDR2 SYGVKD. The chain's CDR3 is CAIKDVRSSPLHF. CDR3 sequence (DNA): TGTGCCATCAAGGACGTGAGGAGTTCACCCCTCCACTTT.

The chain recombines TRBV2 with TRBJ2-5; 10 bases align to TRBD2. This CDR3 has 16 residues. V lost 5 bases to trimming and J lost 4 bases; unmatched junction nucleotides: 10. CDR1 and CDR2 (germline): SNHLY, FYNNEI. This CDR3 is CASSPNIAGGGETQYF. CDR3 sequence (DNA): TGTGCCAGCAGTCCTAACATAGCGGGAGGTGGAGAGACCCAGTACTTC.

This clonotype appeared a few times. The rearrangement uses TRBV10-3 and TRBJ2-3; 12 bases are a match to TRBD2. V shed 4 bases and J 3 bases; nucleotides not matched to a gene: 8. This CDR3 is built from 17 residues. CDR1 is ENHRY and CDR2 is SYGVKD in the germline V gene. CDR3 nucleotides: TGTGCCATCAGTGGGGTGACTAGCGGGGGCCGAACAGATACGCAGTATTTT. Translating it yields CAISGVTSGGRTDTQYF.

At least ten counts were recorded for this clonotype. The gene calls are TRBV24-1 and TRBJ1-1; 7 bases match TRBD1. This CDR3 is 13 amino acids long. Trimming at V came to 8 bases and at J to 5 bases, leaving 7 bases not matched to a gene. Germline V gives CDR1 KGHDR, CDR2 SFDVKD. CDR3 in DNA: TGTGCCACCACTCAGGGGGTTGGGACTGAAGCTTTCTTT. This gives the protein CATTQGVGTEAFF.

There are a few counts of this clonotype. The chain couples TRBV29-1 to TRBJ2-1; 7 positions match TRBD2. The CDR3 is made up of 13 amino acids. Germline V gene sequence: CDR1 SQVTM, CDR2 ANQGSEA. V shed 6 bases and J 2 bases; nucleotides not matched to a gene: 4. The CDR3 region has the DNA TGCAGCGTCGGAGCGGGACCCTACAATGAGCAGTTCTTC. Encoded protein: CSVGAGPYNEQFF.

V is TRBV6-2 or TRBV6-3 and J is TRBJ1-5; perhaps TRBD1 as D (6 bases). Germline V lookup: CDR1 MNHEY, CDR2 SVGEGT. The length of the CDR3 is 17 residues. The V and J ends lost 0 bases and 0 bases respectively, with 12 bases between them. As DNA, the CDR3 is TGTGCCAGCAGTTACTCGCCCGGGGGACATAGCAATCAGCCCCAGCATTTT. It is translated as CASSYSPGGHSNQPQHF.

The chain combines TRBV5-6 with TRBJ1-2; D is unclear. This CDR3 region has 14 residues. V lost 0 bases to trimming and J lost 0 bases, with 6 bases between them. Germline loops: CDR1 SGHDT, CDR2 YYEEEE. The CDR3 loop reads CASSLVEANYGYTF. The CDR3 bases are TGTGCCAGCAGCTTGGTCGAAGCTAACTATGGCTACACCTTC.

V usage is TRBV7-2 and J usage is TRBJ1-1; weak D call: TRBD1 (6 bases). Trimming removed 5 bases at V and 1 base at J, with 26 bases between. Germline V gives CDR1 SGHTA, CDR2 FQGNSA. The CDR3 length is 19 residues. CDR3 residues: CASSQGQIRQGTKNTEAFF. CDR3 nucleotide sequence: TGTGCCAGCAGCCAAGGTCAGATTAGGCAGGGGACCAAGAACACTGAAGCTTTCTTT. Supplemented by reference TRBV7-2 and TRBJ1-1, the full variable domain reads GAGVSQSPSNKVTEKGKDVELRCDPISGHTALYWYRQSLGQGLEFLIYFQGNSAPDKSGLPSDRFSAERTGGSVSTLTIQRTQQEDSAVYLCASSQGQIRQGTKNTEAFFGQGTRLTVV.

This rearrangement joins TRBV4-3 to TRBJ2-1; perhaps TRBD1 as D (6 bases). This CDR3 region has 16 residues. In germline, CDR1 is LGHNA, CDR2 YSLEER. The V and J ends lost 6 bases and 7 bases respectively, with 22 bases between them. The CDR3 bases are TGCGCCAGCAGTCACCTGCCCCCACAGGGACCAAATGAGCAGTTCTTC. Its protein product is CASSHLPPQGPNEQFF.

This clonotype was seen more than once but under ten times. V is TRBV7-9 and J is TRBJ2-3; TRBD2 might be the D (6 bases). CDR1 and CDR2 from the germline V gene are SEHNR and FQNEAQ (reference sequence). The CDR3 is 13 amino acids. V lost 5 bases, J lost 9 bases, and 15 bases lay in between. The CDR3 nucleotides are TGTGCCAGCAGCCCCCCGCGGGGCGGCACGCAGTATTTT. Protein product: CASSPPRGGTQYF.

The chain has TRBV20-1 and TRBJ2-1; D call uncertain. V was clipped by 2 bases and J by 9 bases, with 8 bases between them. Germline CDR1 and CDR2: DFQATT and SNEGSKA (reference sequence). CDR3 length equals 11 residues. CDR3 in amino acids: CSARWELEQFF. As DNA, the CDR3 is TGCAGTGCTAGATGGGAACTTGAGCAGTTCTTC.

The V gene is TRBV4-3, the J gene TRBJ2-3, with D possibly matching TRBD1 (6 bases). CDR3 length equals 14 residues. Germline V CDR1 and CDR2: LGHNA, YSLEER. V gave up 1 base and J gave up 1 base, with 6 bases separating them. This CDR3 is CASSQAGGTDTQYF. CDR3 coding DNA: TGCGCCAGCAGCCAAGCAGGGGGCACAGATACGCAGTATTTT.

The chain links TRBV29-1 to TRBJ2-7; tentative D call: TRBD2 (5 bases). The CDR3 length is 15 residues. V was clipped by 3 bases and J by 0 bases, with 15 bases between them. Germline CDR1 SQVTM, CDR2 ANQGSEA. The CDR3 sequence: CSVDRRASSSYEQYF. CDR3 bases: TGCAGCGTTGACCGGCGGGCCTCTAGCTCCTACGAGCAGTACTTC.

This clonotype was picked up many times. The chain recombines TRBV7-9 with TRBJ1-6; the D is unclear. The length of the CDR3 is 15 residues. V lost 1 base and J 3 bases, leaving 7 bases between the germline ends. Germline CDR1 and CDR2: SEHNR and FQNEAQ (reference sequence). The CDR3, as DNA: TGTGCCAGCAGCTTAGGAACGGTCTATAATTCACCCCTCCACTTT. Its protein product is CASSLGTVYNSPLHF.